These 20 T cell receptor beta chains were all obtained from the same sample, sequenced in a study of CD8+CD57+ T cells in acquired aplastic anemia. For CDR3 and TCR beta VDJ profiling, genomic DNA was the template used. TCRdb called the reads again in MiXCR, with one record for every CDR3 protein. The sample shows approximately 190,000 distinct CDR3 sequences, 40% to 55% of them seen only once. Sequencing was done on patients that had shown CD8+CD57+ cell expansion by flow cytometry. Sequencing was done on a sample of sorted CD4+, CD8+, or CD8+CD57+ T cells (not recorded which) from PBMCs. The receptors here all came from a human donor with aplastic anemia.

The chain has TRBV4-3 and TRBJ2-2; D call uncertain. Trimming shortened V by 0 bases and J by 10 bases, and 12 bases separated the two germline ends. Germline V gene sequence: CDR1 LGHNA, CDR2 YSLEER. The CDR3 totals 14 residues. The CDR3 sequence is CASSQEVEVPELFF. The CDR3 coding sequence is TGCGCCAGCAGCCAAGAGGTCGAGGTTCCGGAGCTGTTTTTT.

This clonotype was seen ten or more times. The V gene is TRBV6-5, the J gene TRBJ2-5, with D uncertain. Germline CDR1 and CDR2: MNHEY and SVGAGI. V lost 0 bases, J lost 4 bases, and 3 bases lay in between. The CDR3 runs to 12 residues. CDR3 in DNA: TGTGCCAGCAGTTACTCGCGAGAGACCCAGTACTTC. This sequence encodes CASSYSRETQYF.

This clonotype was found many times. The gene calls are TRBV2 and TRBJ2-3; D gene unclear. The germline V gene has CDR1 SNHLY and CDR2 FYNNEI. The V end lost 7 bases, the J end lost 5 bases, and 4 bases lay between the germline ends. CDR3 length equals 10 residues. The CDR3 DNA reads TGTGCCAGCACCCAAGATACGCAGTATTTT. Translating it yields CASTQDTQYF.

For this clonotype: One base away lies a much larger clone, so this may be a sequencing read error. This chain links TRBV11-2 with TRBJ2-2; TRBD2 matches at 8 bases. The CDR3 consists of 17 residues. CDR1 and CDR2 (germline): SGHAT, FQNNGV. For the CDR3, the DNA is TGTGCCAGCAGCCACTGGATGGGTAGCGGGAAAACCGGGGAGCTGTCTTTT. Amino acid sequence: CASSHWMGSGKTGELSF.

This clonotype was counted many times. The V and J genes are TRBV27 and TRBJ2-7, with TRBD1 as a possible D gene (6 bases). This CDR3 region has 13 residues. V gave up 5 bases and J gave up 6 bases, with 14 bases separating them. In germline, CDR1 is MNHEY, CDR2 SMNVEV (reference sequence). The CDR3 DNA reads as TGTGCCAGCAGTCTCCTTGGACAGATCGAGCAGTACTTC. Translated, it gives CASSLLGQIEQYF.

Points on this clonotype: Mismatch with germline at one junction end may stem from a read error. The chain links TRBV10-3 to TRBJ1-3, with 7 bases fitting TRBD1. CDR3 length equals 15 residues. From germline, CDR1 is ENHRY and CDR2 SYGVKD. The CDR3 sequence is CAISGMTGSGNTVYF. CDR3 coding DNA: TGTGCCATCAGTGGGATGACAGGGTCTGGAAACACCGTATATTTT.

This clonotype was detected ten times or more. This chain connects TRBV7-6 to TRBJ2-7, with D perhaps being TRBD1 or TRBD2 (5 bases each). This CDR3 region has 14 residues. V dropped 2 bases and J dropped 4 bases, with 12 bases sitting between them. Germline CDR1 is SGHVS and CDR2 is FNYEAQ. The CDR3: CASSLSSGPYEQYF. DNA of the CDR3: TGTGCCAGCAGCTTATCGTCGGGGCCGTACGAGCAGTACTTC.

This clonotype was observed a few times. This chain joins TRBV20-1 and TRBJ1-2; D may be TRBD1 (6 bases). Looked up from germline, CDR1 is DFQATT and CDR2 is SNEGSKA (reference sequence). The CDR3 has 13 residues. Trimming removed 2 bases from V and 3 bases from J, with 10 bases in between. The CDR3 DNA is TGCAGTGCTAGATGGGGGGCGGACTATGGCTACACCTTC. Translation: CSARWGADYGYTF.

The chain combines TRBV10-3 with TRBJ1-2; D ambiguous. Looked up from germline, CDR1 is ENHRY and CDR2 is SYGVKD. The CDR3 is made up of 14 amino acids. Deletions cut 10 bases from V and 8 bases from J, with 23 bases between. The CDR3 DNA follows: TGTGCCAGCAGCGCTAGTGGGTCCTCCTGGGGCTACACCTTC. It yields the protein CASSASGSSWGYTF.

This clonotype has a handful of counts. The rearrangement uses TRBV24-1 and TRBJ2-1, with TRBD1 matching 7 bases. Germline V gene data show CDR1 as KGHDR and CDR2 as SFDVKD. Germline trimming cut 5 bases from V and 9 bases from J; bases unmatched to any gene: 6. The CDR3 covers 13 residues. The CDR3 DNA follows: TGTGCCACCAGTGGACAGGGTTTAGGTGAGCAGTTCTTC. Amino acid sequence: CATSGQGLGEQFF.

The V and J genes are TRBV20-1 and TRBJ2-3; D may be TRBD2 (6 bases). There are 16 residues in the CDR3. Germline CDR1 and CDR2: DFQATT and SNEGSKA (reference sequence). V was clipped by 6 bases and J by 9 bases, with 28 bases between them. In DNA form, the CDR3 reads TGCAGTGCGCAAGCGCGGGGTACACCACAGAATATGACGCAGTATTTT. Its translation: CSAQARGTPQNMTQYF.

The rearrangement joins TRBV2 to TRBJ2-7; D is perhaps TRBD2 (5 bases). Trimming left V 6 bases short and J 12 bases short, with 21 bases between. The CDR3 is 13 amino acids. The germline gives CDR1 SNHLY, CDR2 FYNNEI. CDR3 coding DNA: TGTGCCAGCAGCCCTCCCCGCCGAAGCGGAAGGTACTTC. It translates to CASSPPRRSGRYF.

In this sample, this clonotype turned up many times. The chain recombines TRBV6-5 with TRBJ2-7, with a weak D call TRBD2 (5 bases). The CDR3 covers 15 residues. Trimming took 0 bases from V and 3 from J, leaving 12 bases between them. The germline V gene encodes CDR1 MNHEY and CDR2 SVGAGI. The CDR3 sequence: CASSYSRGPGYEQYF. The CDR3, as DNA: TGTGCCAGCAGTTACTCGCGCGGGCCTGGCTACGAGCAGTACTTC.

This clonotype was observed once. The junction departs from germline at one end; a sequencing error may be responsible. Here the CDR3 reads CASSGMNTGAFF. CDR3 DNA sequence: TGTGCCAGCAGCGGGATGAACACTGGAGCTTTCTTT. The V call is TRBV9, the J call TRBJ1-1; D ambiguous. CDR3 length: 12 residues. Germline V gene lookup returns CDR1 SGDLS and CDR2 YYNGEE. The full variable domain, its missing parts supplied by reference TRBV9 and TRBJ1-1, is DSGVTQTPKHLITATGQRVTLRCSPRSGDLSVYWYQQSLDQGLQFLIQYYNGEERAKGNILERFSAQQFPDLHSELNLSSLELGDSALYFCASSGMNTGAFFGQGTRLTVV.

This chain links TRBV7-8 with TRBJ2-2; D not resolved. V lost 4 bases to trimming and J lost 6 bases, with 6 bases between them. Germline CDR1 SGHVS, CDR2 FQNEAQ. CDR3 size: 12 residues. The CDR3 DNA is TGTGCCAGCAGCTGGCGTCCCGGGGAGCTGTTTTTT. Residues: CASSWRPGELFF. Supplemented by reference TRBV7-8 and TRBJ2-2, the full variable domain reads GAGVSQSPRYKVAKRGQDVALRCDPISGHVSLFWYQQALGQGPEFLTYFQNEAQLDKSGLPSDRFFAERPEGSVSTLKIQRTQQEDSAVYLCASSWRPGELFFGEGSRLTVL.

This clonotype was recorded many times. DNA of the CDR3: TGCGCCAGCAGCTTGGGTATGGCAGCTCGGAATTCACCCCTCCACTTT. Protein product: CASSLGMAARNSPLHF. V gene TRBV5-1 combines with J gene TRBJ1-6; D is unresolved. Trimming removed 0 bases at V and 7 bases at J, with 14 bases between. The germline gives CDR1 SGHRS, CDR2 YFSETQ. This CDR3 contains 16 residues.

The genes are TRBV4-3 and TRBJ2-1, with 11 bases lining up with TRBD2. Unmatched junction bases numbered 8, after V lost 4 bases and J lost 6 bases. The CDR3 totals 16 residues. From germline, CDR1 is LGHNA and CDR2 YSLEER. CDR3 in DNA: TGCGCCAGCAGCCCGACTGAGACTAGCGGGGCCAATGAGCAGTTCTTC. This gives the protein CASSPTETSGANEQFF.

This sequence joins TRBV20-1 and TRBJ2-5; TRBD2 aligns across 7 bases. J lost 3 bases, V lost 6 bases, and 7 bases had no gene match. The CDR3 has 13 residues. Germline V gene lookup returns CDR1 DFQATT and CDR2 SNEGSKA (reference sequence). The CDR3 sequence is CSAAVLAEETQYF. The DNA of the CDR3 is TGCAGTGCAGCCGTTCTAGCGGAAGAGACCCAGTACTTC.

This clonotype was counted at least ten times. V and J are TRBV4-2 and TRBJ2-1; 8 bases are shared with TRBD2. The V segment lost 1 base and the J segment 5 bases; nucleotides outside the gene matches: 10. The CDR3 totals 17 residues. CDR1 is LGHNA, CDR2 YNFKEQ, per germline. The CDR3 here is CASSQAPQREYDNEQFF. In nucleotides, the CDR3 is TGTGCCAGCAGCCAAGCTCCCCAGCGGGAGTATGACAATGAGCAGTTCTTC.

This clonotype was seen ten or more times. The V and J genes are TRBV5-1 and TRBJ2-7; TRBD2 aligns across 10 bases. The CDR3 has 15 amino acids. J was trimmed by 2 bases and V by 3 bases; bases with no gene match: 5. From germline, CDR1 is SGHRS and CDR2 YFSETQ. CDR3 DNA: TGCGCCAGCAGCTCGGGACTAGCGTTGCCCTACGAGCAGTACTTC. Its translation: CASSSGLALPYEQYF.